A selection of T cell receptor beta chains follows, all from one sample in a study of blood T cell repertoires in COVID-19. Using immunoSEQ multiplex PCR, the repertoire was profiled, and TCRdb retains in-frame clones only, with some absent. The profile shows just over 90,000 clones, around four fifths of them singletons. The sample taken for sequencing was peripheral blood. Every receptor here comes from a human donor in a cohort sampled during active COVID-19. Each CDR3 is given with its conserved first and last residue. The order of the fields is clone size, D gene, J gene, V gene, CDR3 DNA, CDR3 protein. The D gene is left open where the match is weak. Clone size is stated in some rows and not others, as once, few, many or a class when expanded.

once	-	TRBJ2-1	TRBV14	TGTGCCAGCAGCCTATACCGTAGCTCCTACAATGAGCAGTTCTTC	CASSLYRSSYNEQFF
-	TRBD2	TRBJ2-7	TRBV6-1	TGTGCCAGCAGTGAATTTCGGGGGACTAGCGGGAGCGAGCAGTACTTC	CASSEFRGTSGSEQYF
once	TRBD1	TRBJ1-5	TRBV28	TGTGCCAGCAGTTGGGGGGACAGGGCGGGCAATCAGCCCCAGCATTTT	CASSWGDRAGNQPQHF
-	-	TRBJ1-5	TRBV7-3	TGTGCCAGCAGCTTAGACAGAAATCAGCCCCAGCATTTT	CASSLDRNQPQHF
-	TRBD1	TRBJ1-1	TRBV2	TGTGCCAGCCAATCGCAGGGGGCGAACACTGAAGCTTTCTTT	CASQSQGANTEAFF
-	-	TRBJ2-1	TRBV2	TGTGCCAGCAGAGGTCCTAGTCAGCAGTTCTTC	CASRGPSQQFF
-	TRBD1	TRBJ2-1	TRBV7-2	TGTGCCAGCAGCCGGGACAGGTGGTCGGATGAGCAGTTCTTC	CASSRDRWSDEQFF
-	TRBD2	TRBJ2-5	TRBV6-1	TGTGCCAGCAGTGAAGAGCGGGGTGCGGGCGGGCAAGAGACCCAGTACTTC	CASSEERGAGGQETQYF
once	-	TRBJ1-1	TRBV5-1	TGCGCCAGCAGGAGTCCCTGGGGCCACACTGAAGCTTTCTTT	CASRSPWGHTEAFF
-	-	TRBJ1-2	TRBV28	TGTGCCAGCAGTGTTCTCCGGGAAATCTATGGCTACACCTTC	CASSVLREIYGYTF
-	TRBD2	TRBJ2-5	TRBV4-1	TGCGCCAGCAGCCAAACGACTAGCGGGGGGCAAGAGACCCAGTACTTC	CASSQTTSGGQETQYF
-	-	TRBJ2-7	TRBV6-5	TGTGCCAGCAGTTTAGCGGAGCGATACGAGCAGTACTTC	CASSLAERYEQYF
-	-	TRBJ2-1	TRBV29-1	TGCAGCCTGAGAGGGGGGGGCAATATCAATGAGCAGTTCTTC	CSLRGGGNINEQFF
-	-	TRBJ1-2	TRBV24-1	TGTGCCACCAGTGACAGTCTGGGGGGTGCAGGGATGTATGGCTACACCTTC	CATSDSLGGAGMYGYTF
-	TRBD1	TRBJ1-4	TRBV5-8	TGTGCCAGCAGCCCACAGGGGGCGGTTGAAAAACTGTTTTTT	CASSPQGAVEKLFF
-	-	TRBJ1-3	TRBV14	TGTGCCAGCAGCCCTTTGGGAGGCTCCGGAAACACCATATATTTT	CASSPLGGSGNTIYF
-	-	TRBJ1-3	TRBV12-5	TGTGCTTCGGGCTCTGGAAACACCATATATTTT	CASGSGNTIYF
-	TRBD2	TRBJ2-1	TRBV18	TGTGCCACCTCAATTCATCCTAGCGGGAACAATGAGCAGTTCTTC	CATSIHPSGNNEQFF
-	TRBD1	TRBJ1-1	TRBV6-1	TGTGCCAGCTCCGGACAGGGAGGGACTAACACTGAAGCTTTCTTT	CASSGQGGTNTEAFF
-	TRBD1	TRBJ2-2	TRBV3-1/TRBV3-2	TGTGCCAGCGGACGTCAACAGGGGCCGGACACCGGGGAGCTGTTTTTT	CASGRQQGPDTGELFF
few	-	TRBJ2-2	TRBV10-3	TGTGCCACAGGACAGAGAACCACCGGGGAGCTGTTTTTT	CATGQRTTGELFF
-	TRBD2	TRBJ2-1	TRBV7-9	TGTGCCAGCAGCGGGACTAGCGGGAGAAACAATGAGCAGTTCTTC	CASSGTSGRNNEQFF
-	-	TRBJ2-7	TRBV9	TGTGCCAGCAGCGTAGATCATTCCTACGAGCAGTACTTC	CASSVDHSYEQYF
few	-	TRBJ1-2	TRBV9	TGTGCCAGCAGCGAGGGGCGCACAACAGACTATGGCTACACCTTC	CASSEGRTTDYGYTF
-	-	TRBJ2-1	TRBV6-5	TGTGCCAGCAGTTACCACCCTAAACAGGGGACTGGTGAGCAGTTCTTC	CASSYHPKQGTGEQFF
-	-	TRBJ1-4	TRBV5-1	TGCGCCAGCAGCTTGCGGGGGGCGGAAAAACTGTTTTTT	CASSLRGAEKLFF
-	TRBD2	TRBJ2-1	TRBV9	TGTGCCAGCAGCGCCGGGACTAGCAATGAGCAGTTCTTC	CASSAGTSNEQFF
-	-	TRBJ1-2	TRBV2	TGTGCCACCCGTTCAGGCGGGTATGGCTACACCTTC	CATRSGGYGYTF
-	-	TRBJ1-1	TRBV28	TGTGCCAGCACCTCAGGGTTTGGTGTGAACACTGAAGCTTTCTTT	CASTSGFGVNTEAFF
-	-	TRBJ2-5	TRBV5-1	TGCGCCAGCAGCTTGGTACCCGGAGAGACCCAGTACTTC	CASSLVPGETQYF
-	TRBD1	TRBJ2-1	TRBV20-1	TGCAGTGCTAGTCGGACAGGCTCCTACAATGAGCAGTTCTTC	CSASRTGSYNEQFF
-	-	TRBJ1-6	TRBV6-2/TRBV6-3	TGTGCCAGCAGTTACGAGGCAAAGAATTCACCCCTCCACTTT	CASSYEAKNSPLHF
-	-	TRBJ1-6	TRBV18	TGTGCCAGCTCACCAGACAGAAATTCACCCCTCCACTTT	CASSPDRNSPLHF
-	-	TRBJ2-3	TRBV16	TGTGCCAGCAGTCCTTTGGCGGTTACCTTCACAGATACGCAGTATTTT	CASSPLAVTFTDTQYF
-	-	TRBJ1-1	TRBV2	TGTGCCAGCAGTGAAAGGGGGTGGAACACTGAAGCTTTCTTT	CASSERGWNTEAFF
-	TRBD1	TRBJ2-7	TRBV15	TGTGCCACCAGCAGAGCCGGGACAGGGTATAGATCCTACGAGCAGTACTTC	CATSRAGTGYRSYEQYF
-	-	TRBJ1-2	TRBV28	TGTGCCAGCAGGGATCAGGGAGGGAACTATGGCTACACCTTC	CASRDQGGNYGYTF
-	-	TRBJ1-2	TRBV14	TGTGCCAGCAGCCAAGATTCGACGGCATGGAGGTTATATGGCTACACCTTC	CASSQDSTAWRLYGYTF
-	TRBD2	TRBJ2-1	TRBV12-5	TGTGCTAGTGGTTTGGGCACTAGCGGGAGGATCTATGAGCAGTTCTTC	CASGLGTSGRIYEQFF
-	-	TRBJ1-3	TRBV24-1	TGTGCCACCAGTGATCCGTCCCGCTCTGGAAACACCATATATTTT	CATSDPSRSGNTIYF
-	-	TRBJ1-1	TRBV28	TGTGCCAGCAGTTTAGGCTGGCGGGCTTTCTTT	CASSLGWRAFF
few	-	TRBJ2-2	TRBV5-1	TGCGCCAGCAGTCTGGATCGGGTCGGGGAGCTGTTTTTT	CASSLDRVGELFF
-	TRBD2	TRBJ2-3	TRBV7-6	TGTGCCAGCAGCTTAGTAGGCGGGGGGTATACAGATACGCAGTATTTT	CASSLVGGGYTDTQYF
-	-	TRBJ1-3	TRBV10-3	TGTGCCATCAGTAGGGAGGGCCCAAGCTCTGGAAACACCATATATTTT	CAISREGPSSGNTIYF
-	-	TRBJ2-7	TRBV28	TGTGCCAGCAGTTTTGGTTCTAGCGCGGGCTACGAGCAGTACTTC	CASSFGSSAGYEQYF
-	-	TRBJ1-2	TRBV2	TGTGCCAGCCTTAGGGAGACAGGCGGCTATGGCTACACCTTC	CASLRETGGYGYTF
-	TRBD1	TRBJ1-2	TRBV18	TGTGCCAGCTCACGCGAATCGGACAGGACCGATGGCTACACCTTC	CASSRESDRTDGYTF
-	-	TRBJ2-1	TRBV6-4	TGTGCCAGCAGTGACGCCCAAACAGGCGAGCAGTTCTTC	CASSDAQTGEQFF
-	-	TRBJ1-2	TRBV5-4	TGTGCCAGCAGCTTAACAGGGCATGGCTACACCTTC	CASSLTGHGYTF
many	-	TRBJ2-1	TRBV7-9	TGTGCCAGCAGCTTCCAGGGTCAAAATCCTCTAAATGAGCAGTTCTTC	CASSFQGQNPLNEQFF
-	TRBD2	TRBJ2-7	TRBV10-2	TGCGCCAGCAGGAATAGCGGGAGCTCCTACGAGCAGTACTTC	CASRNSGSSYEQYF
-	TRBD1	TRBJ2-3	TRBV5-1	TGCGCCAGCAGCCAGGGACAGGGTTCAGATACGCAGTATTTT	CASSQGQGSDTQYF
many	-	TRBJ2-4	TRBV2	TGTGCCAGCAGGGGACTAGCCAAAAACATTCAGTACTTC	CASRGLAKNIQYF